The sequence of this T cell receptor beta chain was determined in a study of blood T cell repertoires in COVID-19. Some clones are missing from TCRdb's copy, which holds only in-frame ones; the method was immunoSEQ multiplex PCR. The repertoire holds hundreds of thousands of clones, with approximately 86% as singletons. This CDR3 comprises 16 residues. V lost 7 bases to trimming and J lost 5 bases; unmatched junction nucleotides: 15. CDR1 and CDR2 from the germline V gene are WSHSY and SAAADI. Participants were aged about 18 to 90 years from 20 to 30 US areas. Clinical history reported by participants formed the basis on which cohorts were assigned.

The chain joins TRBV10-2 to TRBJ2-7, with 9 bases matching TRBD2. The sample taken for sequencing was PBMCs or T cells enriched from blood (not recorded which). The sequence came from a woman aged 30 to 39 who had been exposed to COVID-19. CDR3 in DNA: TGCGCCAGCACCCGACCCCATAGCGGGGGTGTAGACGAGCAGTACTTC. Residues: CASTRPHSGGVDEQYF.